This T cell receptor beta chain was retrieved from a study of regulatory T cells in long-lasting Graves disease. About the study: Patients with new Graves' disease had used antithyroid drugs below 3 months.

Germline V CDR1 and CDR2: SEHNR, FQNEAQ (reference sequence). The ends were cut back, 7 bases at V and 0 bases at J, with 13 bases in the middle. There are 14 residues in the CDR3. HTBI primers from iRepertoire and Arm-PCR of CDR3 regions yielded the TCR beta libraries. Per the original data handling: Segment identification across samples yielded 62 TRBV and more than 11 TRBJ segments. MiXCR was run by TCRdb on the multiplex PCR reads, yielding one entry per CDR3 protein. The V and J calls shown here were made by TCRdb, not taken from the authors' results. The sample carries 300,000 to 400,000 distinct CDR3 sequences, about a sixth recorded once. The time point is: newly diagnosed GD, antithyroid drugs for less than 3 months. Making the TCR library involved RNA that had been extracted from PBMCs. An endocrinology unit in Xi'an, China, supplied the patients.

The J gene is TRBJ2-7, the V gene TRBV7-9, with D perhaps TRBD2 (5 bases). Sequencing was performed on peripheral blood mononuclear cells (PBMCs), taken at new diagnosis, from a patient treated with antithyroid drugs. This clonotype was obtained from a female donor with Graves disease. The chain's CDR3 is CASTAQDSSYEQYF. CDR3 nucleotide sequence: TGTGCCAGCACGGCTCAGGACTCCTCCTACGAGCAGTACTTC. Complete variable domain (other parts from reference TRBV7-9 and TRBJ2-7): DTGVSQNPRHKITKRGQNVTFRCDPISEHNRLYWYRQTLGQGPEFLTYFQNEAQLEKSRLLSDRFSAERPKGSFSTLEIQRTEQGDSAMYLCASTAQDSSYEQYFGPGTRLTVT.